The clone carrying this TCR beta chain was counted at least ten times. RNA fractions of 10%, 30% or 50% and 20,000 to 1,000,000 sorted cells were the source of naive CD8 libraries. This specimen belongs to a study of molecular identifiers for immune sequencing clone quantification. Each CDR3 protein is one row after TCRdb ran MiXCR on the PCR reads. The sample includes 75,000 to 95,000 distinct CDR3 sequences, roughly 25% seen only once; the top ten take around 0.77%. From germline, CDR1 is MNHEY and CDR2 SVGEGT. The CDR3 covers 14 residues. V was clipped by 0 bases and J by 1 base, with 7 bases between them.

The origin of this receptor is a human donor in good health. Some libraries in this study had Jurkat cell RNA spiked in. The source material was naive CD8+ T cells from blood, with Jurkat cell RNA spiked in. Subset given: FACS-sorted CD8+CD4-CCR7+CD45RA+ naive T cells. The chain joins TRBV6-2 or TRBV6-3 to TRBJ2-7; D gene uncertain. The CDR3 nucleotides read TGTGCCAGCAGTTACTCGGGCCCTTCCTACGAGCAGTACTTC. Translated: CASSYSGPSYEQYF.